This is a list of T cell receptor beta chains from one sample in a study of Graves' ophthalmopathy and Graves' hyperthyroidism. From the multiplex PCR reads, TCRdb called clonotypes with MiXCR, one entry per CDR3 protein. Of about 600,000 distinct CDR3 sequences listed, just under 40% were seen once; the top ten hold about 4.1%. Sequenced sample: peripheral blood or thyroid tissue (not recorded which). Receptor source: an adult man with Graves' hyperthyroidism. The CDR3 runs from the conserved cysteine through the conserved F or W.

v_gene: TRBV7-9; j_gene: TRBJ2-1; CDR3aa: CASSLGPYNEQFF
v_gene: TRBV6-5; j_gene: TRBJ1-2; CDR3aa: CASSEVRGGGYGYTF
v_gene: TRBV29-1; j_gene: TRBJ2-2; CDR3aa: CSVGTVNTGELFF
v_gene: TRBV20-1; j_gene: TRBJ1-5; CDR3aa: CSAGLWSGQPQHF
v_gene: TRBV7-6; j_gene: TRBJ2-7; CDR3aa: CASSALPRDRGDYEQYF
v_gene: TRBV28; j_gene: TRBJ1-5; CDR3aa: CASSSDEVQPQHF
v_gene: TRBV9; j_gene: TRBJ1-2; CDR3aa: CASSVFRDQVAGYTF
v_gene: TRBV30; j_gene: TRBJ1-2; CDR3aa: CAWSQGQSGNYGYTF
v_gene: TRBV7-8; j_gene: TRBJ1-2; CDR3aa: CASSLVRVPPNYGYTF
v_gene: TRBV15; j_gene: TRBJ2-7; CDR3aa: CATSRGKAGSSSYEQYF
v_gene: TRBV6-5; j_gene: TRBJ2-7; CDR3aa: CASSYGVLQYF
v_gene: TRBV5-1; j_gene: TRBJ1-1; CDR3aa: CASSATTGGNTEAFF
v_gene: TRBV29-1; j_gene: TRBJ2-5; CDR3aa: CSVEGHRIQETQYF
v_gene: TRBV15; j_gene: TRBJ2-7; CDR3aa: CATSRFTGTSGRNEQYF
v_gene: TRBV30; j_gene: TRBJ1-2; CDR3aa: CAWGTGYQGYGYTF
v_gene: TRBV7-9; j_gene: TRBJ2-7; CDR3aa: CASSSTGQGDYEQYF
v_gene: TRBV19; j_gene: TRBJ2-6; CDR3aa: CASKAGGANVLTF
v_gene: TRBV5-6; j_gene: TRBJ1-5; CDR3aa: CASNSMGQGADNQPQHF
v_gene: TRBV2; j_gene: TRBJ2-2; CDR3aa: CASSSRPADTGELFF
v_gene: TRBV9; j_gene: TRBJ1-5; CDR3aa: CASSQERFRPQHF
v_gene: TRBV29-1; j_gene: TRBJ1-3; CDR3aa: CSVDSWTDNYGSGNTIYF
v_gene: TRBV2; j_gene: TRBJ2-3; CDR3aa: CASSLQGPDTQYF
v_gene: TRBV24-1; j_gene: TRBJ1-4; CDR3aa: CATSDAGVGDEKLFF
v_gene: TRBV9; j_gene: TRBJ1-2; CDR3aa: CASSVGHGGVGGYTF
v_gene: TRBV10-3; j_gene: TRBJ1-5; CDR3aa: CASSPDRGPNQPQHF
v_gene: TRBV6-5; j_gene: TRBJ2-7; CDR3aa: CASSTTKRGYYEQYF
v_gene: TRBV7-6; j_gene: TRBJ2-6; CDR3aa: CASSLRDSSGANVLTF
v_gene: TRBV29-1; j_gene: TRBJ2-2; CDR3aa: CSVRGQNTGELFF
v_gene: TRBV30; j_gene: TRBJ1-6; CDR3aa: CAWATGTLHF
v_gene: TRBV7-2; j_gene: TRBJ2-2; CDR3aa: CASSLEGPASGATGELFF
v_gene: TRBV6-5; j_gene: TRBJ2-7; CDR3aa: CASSFGYELYF
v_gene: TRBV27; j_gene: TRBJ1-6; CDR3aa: CASSALGTGEGDYNSPLHF
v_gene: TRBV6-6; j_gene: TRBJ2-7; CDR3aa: CASSYREGEQYF
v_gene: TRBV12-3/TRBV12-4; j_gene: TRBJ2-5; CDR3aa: CASSSRLRKETQYF
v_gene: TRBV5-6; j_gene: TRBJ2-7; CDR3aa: CASSFAGPSREQYF
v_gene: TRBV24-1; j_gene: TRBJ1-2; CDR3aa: CARPDSHYGYTF
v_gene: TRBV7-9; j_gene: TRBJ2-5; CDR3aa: CASSPRGGAFSQETQYF
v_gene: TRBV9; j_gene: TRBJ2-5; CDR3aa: CASSVGQQETQYF
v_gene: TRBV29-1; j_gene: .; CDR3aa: CSLDGTRQETQYF
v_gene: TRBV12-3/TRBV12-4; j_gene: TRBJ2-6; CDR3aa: CASSLFTGGLSGANVLTF
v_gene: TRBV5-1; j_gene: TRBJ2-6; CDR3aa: CASGIDRAPFSGANVLTF
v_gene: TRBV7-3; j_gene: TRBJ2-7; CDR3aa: CASSLIPGDSYEQYF
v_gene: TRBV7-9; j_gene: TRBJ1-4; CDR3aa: CASGNRVEKLFF
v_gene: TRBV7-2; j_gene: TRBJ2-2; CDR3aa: CASSLALAGPTGELFF
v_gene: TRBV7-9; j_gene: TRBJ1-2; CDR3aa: CASSSTTGNHGYTF
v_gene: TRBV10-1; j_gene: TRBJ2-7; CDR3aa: CASSYAGLAGSISYEQYF
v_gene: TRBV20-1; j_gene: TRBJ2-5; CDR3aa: CSGQSVQEETQYF
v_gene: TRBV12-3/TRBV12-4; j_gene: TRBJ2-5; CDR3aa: CASTLAGRETQYF
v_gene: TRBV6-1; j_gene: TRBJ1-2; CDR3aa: CASSDSRSYYGYTF
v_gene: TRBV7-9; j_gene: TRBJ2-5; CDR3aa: CANSQLADQETQYF
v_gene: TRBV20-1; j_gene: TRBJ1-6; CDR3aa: CSAREYEGQGNSPLHF
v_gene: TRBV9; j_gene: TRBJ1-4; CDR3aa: CASSEMLLATNEKLFF
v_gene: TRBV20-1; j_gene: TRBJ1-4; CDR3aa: CSASGRAGEKLFF
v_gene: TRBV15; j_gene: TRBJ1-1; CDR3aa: CATSPTGTEAFF
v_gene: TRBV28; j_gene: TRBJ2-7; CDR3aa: CATQGSYEQYF
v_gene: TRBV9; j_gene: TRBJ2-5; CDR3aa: CASSDRVTDTQYF
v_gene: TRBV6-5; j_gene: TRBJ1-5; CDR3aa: CASNLRYGNQPQHF
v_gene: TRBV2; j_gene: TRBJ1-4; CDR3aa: CASSERGGDEKLFF
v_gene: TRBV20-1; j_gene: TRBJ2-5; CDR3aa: CSAGTGGSWSQYF